This T cell receptor beta chain was documented in a study of blood T cells in healthy people across ages. At the level of the study: Per every two T cells, about one barcoded beta molecule was captured by template switching. General observations from the study: Since the PBMCs were unsorted, naive and antigen-experienced cells could not be conclusively compared.

V shed 7 bases, J shed 5 bases, and the junction held 11 bases outside the gene matches. Germline CDR1 SGDLS, CDR2 YYNGEE. The CDR3 length is 15 residues. This clonotype has only one observation. Its specificity is unknown. The authors ran a second PCR of 7 to 11 cycles using a sample-barcoded 5' primer and a J-beta primer mix. All samples yielded 2.5 million or more CDR3-containing paired-end reads. From the 5' RACE reads, TCRdb called clonotypes with MiXCR, one entry per CDR3 protein. This sample has hundreds of thousands of distinct CDR3 sequences, with 62% found just once. This sequence was found in a man aged 30 to 45 in good health. The sample comprised blood. The chain recombines TRBV9 with TRBJ2-4, with 8 bases aligning to TRBD2. CDR3 bases: TGTGCCAGCGGCCCCACGGGGGGGTCCGAAAACATTCAGTACTTC. This sequence encodes CASGPTGGSENIQYF.